The sequence of this TCR beta chain was determined in a study of beta chain features in type 1 diabetes. Study details: All samples together contributed 107,917,701 sorted cells for examination. Overall study results and limits: TCRB CDR3s were moderately but significantly shorter in Type 1 diabetes patients in all four CD4+ subsets. In type 1 diabetes patients, VDJ junctions had fewer insertions; deletions at these junctions were more frequent.

To note about this clone: Its antigen is not known.

Sequencing targeted expressed TCRB transcripts, as all isolated RNA had been reverse transcribed. Produced via immunoSEQ multiplex PCR; TCRdb's table is partial and in-frame only. The sample includes 500,000 to 700,000 clones, 15% to 19% seen only once; the top ten take under 0.095%. CDR3 length equals 16 residues. V dropped 4 bases and J dropped 0 bases, with 14 bases sitting between them. In germline, CDR1 is PRHDT, CDR2 FYEKMQ (reference sequence). The gene calls are TRBV13 and TRBJ2-3, with unresolved D. The sequence came from a man aged 18 to 29 in good health. Sequencing was carried out using naive CD4+ T cells from blood. The CDR3 coding sequence is TGTGCCAGCAGCTCTTACTCGGCATCTAGCACAGATACGCAGTATTTT. Translating gives CASSSYSASSTDTQYF.